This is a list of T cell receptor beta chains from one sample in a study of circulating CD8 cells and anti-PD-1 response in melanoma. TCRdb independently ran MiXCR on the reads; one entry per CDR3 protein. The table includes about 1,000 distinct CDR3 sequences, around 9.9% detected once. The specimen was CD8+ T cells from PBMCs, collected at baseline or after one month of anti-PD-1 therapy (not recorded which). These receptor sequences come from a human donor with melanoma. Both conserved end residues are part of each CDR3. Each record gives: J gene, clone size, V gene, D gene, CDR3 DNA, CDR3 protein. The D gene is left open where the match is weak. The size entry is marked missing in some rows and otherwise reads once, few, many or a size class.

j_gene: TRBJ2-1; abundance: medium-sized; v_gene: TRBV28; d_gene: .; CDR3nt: TGTGCCAGCAGCCCAGAGTGGGGGTTCGATTTCAATGAGCAGTTCTTC; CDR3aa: CASSPEWGFDFNEQFF
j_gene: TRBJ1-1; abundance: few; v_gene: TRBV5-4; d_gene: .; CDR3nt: TGTGCCAGCAGCCCCTGGGGGACTGAAGCTTTCTTT; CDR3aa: CASSPWGTEAFF
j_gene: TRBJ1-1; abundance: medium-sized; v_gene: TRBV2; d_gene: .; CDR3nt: TGTGCCAGCAGCTGGAGGAACACTGAAGCTTTCTTT; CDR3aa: CASSWRNTEAFF
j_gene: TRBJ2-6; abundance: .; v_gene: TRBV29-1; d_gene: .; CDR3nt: TGCAGCGTTAAAGAAACGGAAACCTCTGGGGCCAACGTCCTGACTTTC; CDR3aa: CSVKETETSGANVLTF
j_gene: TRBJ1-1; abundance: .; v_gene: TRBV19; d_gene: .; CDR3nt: TGTGCCAGTAGTATCGGGGTAAACACTGAAGCTTTCTTT; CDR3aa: CASSIGVNTEAFF
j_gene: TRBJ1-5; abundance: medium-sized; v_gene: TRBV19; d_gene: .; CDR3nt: TGTGCCATCGCCCCGCAGGGTTTGGGGCAGCCCCAGCATTTT; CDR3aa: CAIAPQGLGQPQHF
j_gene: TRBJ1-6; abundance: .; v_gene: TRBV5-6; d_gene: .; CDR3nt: TGTGCCAGCAGCAAAGGCCCGAATTCACCCCTCCACTTT; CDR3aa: CASSKGPNSPLHF
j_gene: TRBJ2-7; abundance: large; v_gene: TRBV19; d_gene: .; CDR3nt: TGTGCCAGTAGTTTCGGGGCCTCCTACGAGCAGTACTTC; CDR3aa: CASSFGASYEQYF
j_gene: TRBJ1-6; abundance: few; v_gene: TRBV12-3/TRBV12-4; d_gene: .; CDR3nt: TGTGCCAGCAGTTCCACGGGCGTTAATTCACCCCTCCACTTT; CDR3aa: CASSSTGVNSPLHF
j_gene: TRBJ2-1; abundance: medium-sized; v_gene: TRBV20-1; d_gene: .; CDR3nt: TGCAGTGCTAGGGGCCGGGACTGGGACTACAATGAGCAGTTCTTC; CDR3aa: CSARGRDWDYNEQFF
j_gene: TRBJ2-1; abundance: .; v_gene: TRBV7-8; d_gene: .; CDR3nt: TGTGCCAGCAGCTTAGTGGCGTACAATGAGCAGTTCTTC; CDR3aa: CASSLVAYNEQFF
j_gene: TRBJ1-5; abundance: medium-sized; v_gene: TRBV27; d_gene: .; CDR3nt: TGTGCCAGCAGCCAATGGGCAGGGATGAGCAATCAGCCCCAGCATTTT; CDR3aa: CASSQWAGMSNQPQHF
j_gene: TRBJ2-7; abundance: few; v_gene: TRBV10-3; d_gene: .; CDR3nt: TGTGCGATAGCCCCCGGAGACTACGAGCAGTACTTC; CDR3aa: CAIAPGDYEQYF
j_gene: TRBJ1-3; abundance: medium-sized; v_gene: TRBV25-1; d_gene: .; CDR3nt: TGTGCCAGCAGTGCCGGGACTGGAAACACCATATATTTT; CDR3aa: CASSAGTGNTIYF
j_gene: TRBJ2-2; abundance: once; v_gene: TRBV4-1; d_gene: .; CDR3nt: TGCGCCAGCGAACCGACAGCGAACACCGGGGAGCTGTTTTTT; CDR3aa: CASEPTANTGELFF
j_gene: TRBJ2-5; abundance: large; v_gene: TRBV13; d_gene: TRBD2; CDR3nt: TGTGCCAGCAGCACCCGGACTAGCGGGGGGGAAGAGACCCAGTACTTC; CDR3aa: CASSTRTSGGEETQYF
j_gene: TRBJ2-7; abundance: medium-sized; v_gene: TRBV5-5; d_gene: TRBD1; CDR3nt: TGTGCCAGCAGCTTGAGGACAGGGACCTACGAGCAGTACTTC; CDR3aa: CASSLRTGTYEQYF
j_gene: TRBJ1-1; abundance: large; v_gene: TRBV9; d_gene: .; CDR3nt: TGTGCCAGCAGCGTAGGGGTGTACACTGAAGCTTTCTTT; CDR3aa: CASSVGVYTEAFF
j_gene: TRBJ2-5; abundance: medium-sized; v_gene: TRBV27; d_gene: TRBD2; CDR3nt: TGTGCCAGCAGTGCCCTAGCGGGGGCCCACCAAGAGACCCAGTACTTC; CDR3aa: CASSALAGAHQETQYF
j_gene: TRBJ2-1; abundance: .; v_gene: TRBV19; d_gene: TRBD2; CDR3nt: TGTGCCAGTAGTACACTAGCGGGAGTCTCAGATGAGCAGTTCTTC; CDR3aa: CASSTLAGVSDEQFF
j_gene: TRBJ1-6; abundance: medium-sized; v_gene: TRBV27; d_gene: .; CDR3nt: TGTGCCAGCAGCCTACTTGGGGGAGGGACGGCCACATCACCCCTCCACTTT; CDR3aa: CASSLLGGGTATSPLHF
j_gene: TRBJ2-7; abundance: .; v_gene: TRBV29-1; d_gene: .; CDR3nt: TGCAGCGTGGAAAGGGAGGGACAGATCTACGAGCAGTACTTC; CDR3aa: CSVEREGQIYEQYF
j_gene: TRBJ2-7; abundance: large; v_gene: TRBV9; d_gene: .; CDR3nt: TGTGCCAGCAGCAAGCGGCCCACTAGCAGCTCCTACGAGCAGTACTTC; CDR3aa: CASSKRPTSSSYEQYF
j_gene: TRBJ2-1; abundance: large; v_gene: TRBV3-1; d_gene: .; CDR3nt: TGTGCCAGCTCCCATGGGGGGAATGAGCAGTTCTTC; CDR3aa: CASSHGGNEQFF
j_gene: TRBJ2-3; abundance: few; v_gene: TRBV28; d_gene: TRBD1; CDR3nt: TGTGCCAGCAGCCCGGGACAGGGAATAAACACAGATACGCAGTATTTT; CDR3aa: CASSPGQGINTDTQYF
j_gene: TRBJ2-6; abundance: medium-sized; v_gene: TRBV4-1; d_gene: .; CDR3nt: TGCGCCAGCAGCCAAGGATTCGGGGCCAACGTCCTGACTTTC; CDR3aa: CASSQGFGANVLTF
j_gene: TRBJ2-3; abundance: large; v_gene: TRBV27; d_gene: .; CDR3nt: TGTGCCAGCAGTTTATCCGGGGGGCCCAATACGCAGTATTTT; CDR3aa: CASSLSGGPNTQYF
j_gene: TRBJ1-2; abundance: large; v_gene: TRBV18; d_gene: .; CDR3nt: TGTGCCAGCTCACCACTTAAGCAAATCTATGGCTACACCTTC; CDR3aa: CASSPLKQIYGYTF
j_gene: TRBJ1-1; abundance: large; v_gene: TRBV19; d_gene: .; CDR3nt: TGTGCCAGTAGTATTTGGGGACAACCTGAAGCTTTCTTT; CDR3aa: CASSIWGQPEAFF
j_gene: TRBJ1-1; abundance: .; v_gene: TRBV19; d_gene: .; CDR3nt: TGTGCCAGTAGTTTCGGACCCAACACTGAAGCTTTCTTT; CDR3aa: CASSFGPNTEAFF
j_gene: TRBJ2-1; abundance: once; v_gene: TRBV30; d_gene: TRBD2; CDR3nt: TGTGCCTGGAGTGTGCCAGCGGGAGGGAATGAGCAGTTCTTC; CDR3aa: CAWSVPAGGNEQFF
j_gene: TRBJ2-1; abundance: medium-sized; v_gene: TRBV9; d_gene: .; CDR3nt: TGTGCCAGCAGGGGAAGGGACAATGAGCAGTTCTTC; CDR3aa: CASRGRDNEQFF
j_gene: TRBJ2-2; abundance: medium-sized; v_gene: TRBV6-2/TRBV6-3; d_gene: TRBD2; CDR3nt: TGTGCCAGCAGTTCTGCAATAGCGGGGCAAGGGAGGGAGCTGTTTTTT; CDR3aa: CASSSAIAGQGRELFF
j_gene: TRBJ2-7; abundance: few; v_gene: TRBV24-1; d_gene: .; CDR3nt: TGTGCCACCGCACTCGGAGGGGGCAACTACGAGCAGTACTTC; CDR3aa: CATALGGGNYEQYF
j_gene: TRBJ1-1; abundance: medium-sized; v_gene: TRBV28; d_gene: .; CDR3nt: TGTGCCAGCAGCCGACAGTCGAACACTGAAGCTTTCTTT; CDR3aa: CASSRQSNTEAFF
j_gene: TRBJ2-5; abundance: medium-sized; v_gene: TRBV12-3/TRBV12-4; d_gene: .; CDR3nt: TGTGCCAGCAGTTTATCCCCGGGCCAGGAGGAGACCCAGTACTTC; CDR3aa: CASSLSPGQEETQYF
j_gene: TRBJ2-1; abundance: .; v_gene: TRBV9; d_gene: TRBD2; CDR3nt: TGTGCCTGCAGCGGGGGACTAGCGGGAGGCTCCTACAATGAGCAGTTCTTC; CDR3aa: CACSGGLAGGSYNEQFF